This TCR beta chain was sequenced during a study of blood T cell repertoires in COVID-19. Ages ranged from about 18 to 100 years, with residence in approximately 23 US areas. CDR1 and CDR2 from the germline V gene are KGHSH and LQKENI. Trimming stripped 6 bases from V and 4 bases from J, with 15 bases between. The CDR3 totals 15 residues. Sequenced by immunoSEQ multiplex PCR; TCRdb stores in-frame clones only, minus some. The sample contains around 300,000 clones, 89% of which appear only once. The chain links TRBV18 to TRBJ1-4, with D possibly TRBD1 on 5 matching bases. Source material: PBMCs or T cells enriched from blood (not recorded which). This TCR was recovered from a middle-aged woman who had recovered from COVID-19. The CDR3 sequence: CASSQWGTYNEKLFF. CDR3 nucleotide sequence: TGTGCCAGCTCCCAATGGGGGACTTATAATGAAAAACTGTTTTTT.